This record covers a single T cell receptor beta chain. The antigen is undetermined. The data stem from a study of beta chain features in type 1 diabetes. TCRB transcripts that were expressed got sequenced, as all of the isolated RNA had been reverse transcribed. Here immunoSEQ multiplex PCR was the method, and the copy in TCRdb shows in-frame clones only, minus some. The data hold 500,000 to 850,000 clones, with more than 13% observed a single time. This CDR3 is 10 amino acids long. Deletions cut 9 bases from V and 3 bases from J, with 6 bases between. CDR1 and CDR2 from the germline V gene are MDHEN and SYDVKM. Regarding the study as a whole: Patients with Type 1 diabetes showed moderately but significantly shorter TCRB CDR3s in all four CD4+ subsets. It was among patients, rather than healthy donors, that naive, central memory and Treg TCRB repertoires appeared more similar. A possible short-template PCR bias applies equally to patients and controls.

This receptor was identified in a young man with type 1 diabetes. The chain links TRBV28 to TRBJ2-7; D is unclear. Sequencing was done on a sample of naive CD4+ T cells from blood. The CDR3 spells CASLGYEQYF. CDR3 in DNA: TGTGCCAGTTTAGGCTACGAGCAGTACTTC.